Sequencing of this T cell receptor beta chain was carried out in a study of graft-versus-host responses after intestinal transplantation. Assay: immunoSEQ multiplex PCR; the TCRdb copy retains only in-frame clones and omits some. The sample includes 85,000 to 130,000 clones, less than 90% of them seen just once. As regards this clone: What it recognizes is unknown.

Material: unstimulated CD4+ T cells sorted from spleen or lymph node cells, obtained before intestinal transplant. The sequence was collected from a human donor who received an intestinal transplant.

Here the CDR3 DNA reads TGTGCCAGCAGCTTCGGGGGTGCCAACTATGGCTACACCTTC. This encodes CASSFGGANYGYTF. The J gene is TRBJ1-2, the V gene TRBV5-5; D perhaps matches TRBD1 (5 bases). Germline V lookup: CDR1 SGHKS, CDR2 YYEKEE (reference sequence). Trimming removed 2 bases at V and 2 bases at J, with 10 bases between. This CDR3 is built from 14 residues.